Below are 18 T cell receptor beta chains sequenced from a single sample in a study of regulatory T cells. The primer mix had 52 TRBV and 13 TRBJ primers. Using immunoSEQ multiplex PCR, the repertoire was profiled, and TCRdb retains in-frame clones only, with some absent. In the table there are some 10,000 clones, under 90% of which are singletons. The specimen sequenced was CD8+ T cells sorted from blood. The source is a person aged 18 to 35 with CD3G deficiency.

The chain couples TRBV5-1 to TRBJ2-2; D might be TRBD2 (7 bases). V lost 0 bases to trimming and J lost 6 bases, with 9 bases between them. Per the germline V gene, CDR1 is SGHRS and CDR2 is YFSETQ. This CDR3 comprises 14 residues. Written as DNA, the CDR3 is TGCGCCAGCAGCTTGGCCGGGGGGCCCGGGGAGCTGTTTTTT. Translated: CASSLAGGPGELFF.

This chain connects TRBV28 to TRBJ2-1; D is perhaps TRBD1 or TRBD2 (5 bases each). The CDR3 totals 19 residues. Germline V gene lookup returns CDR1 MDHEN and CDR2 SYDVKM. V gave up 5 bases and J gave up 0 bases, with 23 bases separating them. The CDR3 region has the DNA TGTGCCAGCAGTCCGGGGTCACAAGGGGCCCTGAGCTCCTACAATGAGCAGTTCTTC. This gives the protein CASSPGSQGALSSYNEQFF.

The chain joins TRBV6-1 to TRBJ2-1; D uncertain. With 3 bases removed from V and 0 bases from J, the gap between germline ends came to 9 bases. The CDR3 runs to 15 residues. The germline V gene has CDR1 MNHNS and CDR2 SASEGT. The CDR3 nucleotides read TGTGCCAGCAGTGACCCCCGGAGCTCCTACAATGAGCAGTTCTTC. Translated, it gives CASSDPRSSYNEQFF.

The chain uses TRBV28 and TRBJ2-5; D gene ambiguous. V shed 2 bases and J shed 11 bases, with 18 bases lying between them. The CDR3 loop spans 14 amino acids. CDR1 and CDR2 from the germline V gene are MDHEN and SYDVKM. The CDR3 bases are TGTGCCAGCAGTTTACGCCCGGGCGTTCCGGAGCAGTACTTC. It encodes CASSLRPGVPEQYF.

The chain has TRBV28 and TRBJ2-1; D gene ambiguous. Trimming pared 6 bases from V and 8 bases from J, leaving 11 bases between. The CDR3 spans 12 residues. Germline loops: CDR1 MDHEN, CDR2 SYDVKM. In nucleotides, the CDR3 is TGTGCCAGCAGCCTAGACAACCATGAGCAGTTCTTC. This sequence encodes CASSLDNHEQFF.

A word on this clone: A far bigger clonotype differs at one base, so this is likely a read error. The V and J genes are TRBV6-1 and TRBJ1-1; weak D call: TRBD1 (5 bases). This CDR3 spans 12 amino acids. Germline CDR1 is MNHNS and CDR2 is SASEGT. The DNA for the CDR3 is TGTACCAGCAGTGTGGGGGAAACTGAAGCTTTCTTT. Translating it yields CTSSVGETEAFF.

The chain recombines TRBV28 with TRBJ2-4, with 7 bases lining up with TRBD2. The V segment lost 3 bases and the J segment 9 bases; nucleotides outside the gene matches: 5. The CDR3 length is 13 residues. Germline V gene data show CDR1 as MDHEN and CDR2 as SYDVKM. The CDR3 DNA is TGTGCCAGCAGTTTTGGGGGGGAGAGCATTCAGTACTTC. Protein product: CASSFGGESIQYF.

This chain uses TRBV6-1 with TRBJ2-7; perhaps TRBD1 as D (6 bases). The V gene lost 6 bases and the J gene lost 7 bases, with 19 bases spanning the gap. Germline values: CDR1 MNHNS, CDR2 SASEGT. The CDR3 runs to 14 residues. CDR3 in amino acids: CASSYDQGLEEQYF. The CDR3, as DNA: TGTGCCAGCAGCTACGACCAGGGGTTGGAAGAGCAGTACTTC.

The CDR3 protein is CASSESRGSYEQYF. As DNA, the CDR3 is TGTGCCAGCAGTGAATCCAGGGGCTCCTACGAGCAGTACTTC. The J gene is TRBJ2-7, the V gene TRBV6-1, with a possible D match to TRBD1 (6 bases). The V end lost 2 bases, the J end lost 0 bases, and 8 bases lay between the germline ends. This CDR3 is built from 14 residues. CDR1 and CDR2 from the germline V gene are MNHNS and SASEGT.

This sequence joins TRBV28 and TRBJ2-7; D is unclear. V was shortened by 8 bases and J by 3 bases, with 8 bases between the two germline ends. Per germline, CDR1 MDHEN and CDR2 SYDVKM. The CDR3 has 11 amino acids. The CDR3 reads CASSRYYEQYF. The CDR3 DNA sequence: TGTGCCAGCTCCAGATACTACGAGCAGTACTTC.

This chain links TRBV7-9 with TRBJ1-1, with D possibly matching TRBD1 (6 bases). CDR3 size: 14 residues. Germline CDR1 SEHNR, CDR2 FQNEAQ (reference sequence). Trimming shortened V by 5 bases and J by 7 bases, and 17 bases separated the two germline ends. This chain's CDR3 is CASSPSEGDDEAFF. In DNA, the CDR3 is TGTGCCAGCAGCCCCTCGGAGGGGGATGATGAAGCTTTCTTT.

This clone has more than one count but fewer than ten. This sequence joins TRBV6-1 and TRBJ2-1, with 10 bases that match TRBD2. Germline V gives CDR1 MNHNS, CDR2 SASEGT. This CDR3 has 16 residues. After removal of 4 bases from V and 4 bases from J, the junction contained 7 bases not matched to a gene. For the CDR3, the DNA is TGTGCCAGCAGTGTCCAAGCGGGAGGGGGATACAATGAGCAGTTCTTC. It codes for CASSVQAGGGYNEQFF.

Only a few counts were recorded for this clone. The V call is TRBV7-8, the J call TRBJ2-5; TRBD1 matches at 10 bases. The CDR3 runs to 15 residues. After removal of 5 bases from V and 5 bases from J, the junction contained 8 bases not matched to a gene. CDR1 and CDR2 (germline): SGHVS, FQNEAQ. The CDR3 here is CASSPRDRGGETQYF. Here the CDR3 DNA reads TGTGCCAGCAGCCCCCGGGACAGGGGAGGTGAGACCCAGTACTTC.

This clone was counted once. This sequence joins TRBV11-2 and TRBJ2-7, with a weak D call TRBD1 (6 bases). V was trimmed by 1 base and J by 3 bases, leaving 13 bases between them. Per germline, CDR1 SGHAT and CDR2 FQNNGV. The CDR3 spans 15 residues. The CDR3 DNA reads TGTGCCAGCAGCTTAGTAGGGGACACTTACTACGAGCAGTACTTC. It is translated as CASSLVGDTYYEQYF.

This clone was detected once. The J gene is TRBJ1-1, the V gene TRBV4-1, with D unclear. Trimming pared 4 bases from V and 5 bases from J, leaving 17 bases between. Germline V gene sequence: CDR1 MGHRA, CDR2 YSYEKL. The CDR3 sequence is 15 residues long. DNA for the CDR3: TGCGCCAGCAGCCGTGACGGTTTTATTGGGACTGAAGCTTTCTTT. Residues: CASSRDGFIGTEAFF.

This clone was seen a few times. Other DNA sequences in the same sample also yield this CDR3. For the CDR3, the DNA is TGTGCCAGCAGTTTCTGGGGTGGCGAGCAGTACTTC. It encodes CASSFWGGEQYF. The genes are TRBV28 and TRBJ2-7, with unresolved D. Germline CDR1 reads MDHEN; CDR2 reads SYDVKM. Trimming took off 3 bases at V and 6 bases at J, with 9 bases between the two ends. The CDR3 covers 12 residues.

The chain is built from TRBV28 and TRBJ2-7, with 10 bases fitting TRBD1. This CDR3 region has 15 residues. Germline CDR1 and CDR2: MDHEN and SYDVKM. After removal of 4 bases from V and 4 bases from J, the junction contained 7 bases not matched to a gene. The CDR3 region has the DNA TGTGCCAGCAGTTCGGGGACAGGGGATTTATACGAGCAGTACTTC. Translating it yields CASSSGTGDLYEQYF.

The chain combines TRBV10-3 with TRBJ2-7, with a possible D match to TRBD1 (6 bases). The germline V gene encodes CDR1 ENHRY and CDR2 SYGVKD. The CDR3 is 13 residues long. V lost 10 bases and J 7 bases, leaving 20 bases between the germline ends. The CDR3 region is CATNRDTLGEQYF. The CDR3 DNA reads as TGTGCCACAAATCGGGACACCCTCGGAGAGCAGTACTTC.